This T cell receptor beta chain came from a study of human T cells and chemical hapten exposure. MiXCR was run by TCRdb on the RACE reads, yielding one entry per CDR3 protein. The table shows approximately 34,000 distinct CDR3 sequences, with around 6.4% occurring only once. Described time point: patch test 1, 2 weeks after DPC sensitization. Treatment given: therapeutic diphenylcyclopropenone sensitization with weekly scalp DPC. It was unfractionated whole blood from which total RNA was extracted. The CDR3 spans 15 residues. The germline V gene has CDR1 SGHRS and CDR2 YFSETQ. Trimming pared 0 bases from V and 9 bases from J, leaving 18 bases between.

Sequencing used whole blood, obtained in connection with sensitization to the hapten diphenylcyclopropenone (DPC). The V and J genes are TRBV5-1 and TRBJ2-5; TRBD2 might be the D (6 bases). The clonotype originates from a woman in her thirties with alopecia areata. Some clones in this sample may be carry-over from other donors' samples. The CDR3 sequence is CASSLVETSREPQYF. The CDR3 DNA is TGCGCCAGCAGCTTGGTTGAAACTAGCCGGGAGCCCCAGTACTTC.